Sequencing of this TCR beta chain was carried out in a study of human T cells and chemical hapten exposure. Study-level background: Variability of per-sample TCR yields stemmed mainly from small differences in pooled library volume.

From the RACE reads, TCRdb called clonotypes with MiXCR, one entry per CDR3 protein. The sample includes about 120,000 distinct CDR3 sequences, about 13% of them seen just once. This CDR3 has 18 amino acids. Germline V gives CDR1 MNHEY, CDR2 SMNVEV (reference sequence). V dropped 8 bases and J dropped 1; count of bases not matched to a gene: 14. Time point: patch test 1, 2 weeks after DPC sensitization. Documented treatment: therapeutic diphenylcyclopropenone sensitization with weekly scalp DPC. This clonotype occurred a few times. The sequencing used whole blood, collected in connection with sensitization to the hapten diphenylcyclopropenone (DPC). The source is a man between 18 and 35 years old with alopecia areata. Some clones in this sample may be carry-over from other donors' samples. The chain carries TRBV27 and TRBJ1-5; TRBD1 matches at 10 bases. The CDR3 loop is CASRDRGSAMGSNQPQHF. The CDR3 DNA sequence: TGTGCCAGCCGGGACAGGGGCTCGGCGATGGGGAGCAATCAGCCCCAGCATTTT.